The sequence of this TCR beta chain was determined in a study of response to subunit inactivated influenza vaccine. Via MiXCR, TCRdb re-called the RT-PCR reads, giving one row per CDR3 protein. This sample has about 780,000 distinct CDR3 sequences, with around 18% found just once. Concerning this clonotype itself: What it binds is unknown.

Study-level results: Every seasonal influenza vaccination brings in few new T cells, the authors suggested.

This TCR came from a man aged 50 to 59 who received an inactivated influenza vaccine. The sequencing used PBMCs from blood, collected more than 4 days after vaccination.

The CDR3 spells CASSLAGGSDETQYF. For the CDR3, the DNA is TGCGCCAGCAGCTTGGCCGGCGGGAGTGACGAGACCCAGTACTTC. The chain uses TRBV5-1 and TRBJ2-5, with TRBD2 matching over 7 bases. The ends lost 0 bases at V and 5 bases at J; junction bases unmatched: 7. Germline V CDR1 and CDR2: SGHRS, YFSETQ. This CDR3 has 15 amino acids.